These 23 T cell receptor beta chains were all obtained from the same sample, sequenced in a study of OX40 agonist ivuxolimab in advanced cancers. Sequencing used immunoSEQ multiplex PCR; TCRdb keeps in-frame clones, though not all of them. The sample shows around 67,000 clones, approximately 90% of them seen only once. The sample consisted of CD4+ or CD8+ T cells sorted from blood, taken in a trial of the OX40 agonist ivuxolimab. The receptors originated from an adult with an advanced solid tumor such as melanoma, head and neck, liver or kidney cancer.

The chain links TRBV4-3 to TRBJ2-3; D not resolved. From germline, CDR1 is LGHNA and CDR2 YSLEER. The CDR3 has 13 residues. Trimming pared 5 bases from V and 2 bases from J, leaving 8 bases between. Here the CDR3 reads CASSSRATDTQYF. CDR3 DNA: TGCGCCAGCAGCTCCCGGGCCACAGATACGCAGTATTTT.

The rearrangement uses TRBV13 and TRBJ2-1, with 9 bases aligning to TRBD2. CDR1 and CDR2 (germline): PRHDT, FYEKMQ (reference sequence). The CDR3 has 19 residues. V shed 1 base, J shed 6 bases, and the junction held 16 bases outside the gene matches. Written as DNA, the CDR3 is TGTGCCAGCAGCTTAGTGACCATTTTTAGCGGGAGTTCTCTCAATGAGCAGTTCTTC. Protein: CASSLVTIFSGSSLNEQFF. Using reference TRBV13 and TRBJ2-1 for the parts outside the CDR3, the full variable domain is AAGVIQSPRHLIKEKRETATLKCYPIPRHDTVYWYQQGPGQDPQFLISFYEKMQSDKGSIPDRFSAQQFSDYHSELNMSSLELGDSALYFCASSLVTIFSGSSLNEQFFGPGTRLTVL.

This chain uses TRBV4-1 with TRBJ2-7; a weak D match, TRBD1 (5 bases). V lost 0 bases, J lost 3 bases, and 12 bases lay in between. Germline CDR1 is MGHRA and CDR2 is YSYEKL. The CDR3 loop spans 15 amino acids. CDR3 DNA sequence: TGCGCCAGCAGCCAAGAAACAGGCTTTTTCTACGAGCAGTACTTC. This codes for CASSQETGFFYEQYF.

The rearrangement links TRBV7-2 to TRBJ2-5; D is unresolved. Trimming stripped 5 bases from V and 5 bases from J, with 12 bases between. The germline V gene has CDR1 SGHTA and CDR2 FQGNSA. The CDR3 is 13 residues long. CDR3 sequence reads: CASSLQDGETQYF. For the CDR3, the DNA is TGTGCCAGCAGCCTCCAGGATGGGGAGACCCAGTACTTC.

A note on this clone: Other DNA sequences within the sample encode an identical CDR3. The CDR3 nucleotides are TGTGCCAGCAGAGTCGGACTCGCGGGAGATGAGCAGTTCTTC. This codes for CASRVGLAGDEQFF. The chain uses TRBV2 and TRBJ2-1, with TRBD2 matching 7 bases. This CDR3 region has 14 residues. Losses at the gene ends were 6 bases for V and 8 bases for J; bases not matched to a gene: 10. CDR1 is SNHLY and CDR2 is FYNNEI in the germline V gene.

For this clone: One junction end does not reproduce the germline sequence, and a read error may be involved. The rearrangement links TRBV19 to TRBJ2-5, with TRBD1 matching over 7 bases. CDR1 is LNHDA and CDR2 is SQIVND in the germline V gene (reference sequence). CDR3 length: 14 amino acids. CDR3 residues: CASSPGTAQGTQYF. In DNA, the CDR3 is TGTGCCAGTAGCCCGGGGACAGCCCAAGGGACCCAGTACTTC.

V and J are TRBV7-2 and TRBJ2-2, with 10 bases that match TRBD2. The germline V gene encodes CDR1 SGHTA and CDR2 FQGNSA. The CDR3 extends over 17 amino acids. Trimming cost V 4 bases and J 2 bases; bases outside gene matches: 7. DNA of the CDR3: TGTGCCAGCAGCTCTAGCCCTAGCGGGGGCAACACCGGGGAGCTGTTTTTT. Translation: CASSSSPSGGNTGELFF.

The V gene is TRBV10-3, the J gene TRBJ2-3; 9 nucleotides agree with TRBD1. The germline CDR1 and CDR2 sequences are ENHRY and SYGVKD. The CDR3 spans 13 residues. V dropped 9 bases and J dropped 1; count of bases not matched to a gene: 2. This CDR3 is CAIRTGGTDTQYF. The CDR3 DNA reads TGTGCCATACGGACAGGGGGCACAGATACGCAGTATTTT.

DNA of the CDR3: TGTGCCAGCAAGGAAGTCGGGACAGTAAATGAAAAACTGTTTTTT. This gives the protein CASKEVGTVNEKLFF. V usage is TRBV2 and J usage is TRBJ1-4, with 7 bases fitting TRBD1. V was pared by 7 bases and J by 5 bases, with 10 bases of the junction left unmatched. CDR1 SNHLY and CDR2 FYNNEI come from the germline V gene. CDR3 length equals 15 residues.

With regard to this clone: A read error may produce the germline difference seen at one junction end. The V and J genes are TRBV10-3 and TRBJ2-2, with TRBD1 matching 8 bases. Germline CDR1 and CDR2: ENHRY and SYGVKD. The CDR3 has 14 amino acids. CDR3 residues: CAVRQGLNSGELFF. The CDR3 DNA follows: TGTGCCGTCAGACAGGGGCTAAACTCCGGGGAGCTGTTTTTT.

The genes are TRBV6-1 and TRBJ2-7; 13 bases fit TRBD2. V shed 4 bases and J 7 bases; nucleotides not matched to a gene: 10. The CDR3 is made up of 16 amino acids. Germline V gene sequence: CDR1 MNHNS, CDR2 SASEGT. This chain's CDR3 is CASSARTLAGGREQYF. The CDR3 DNA reads TGTGCCAGCAGTGCCCGGACACTAGCGGGGGGGAGGGAGCAGTACTTC.

The V call is TRBV5-5, the J call TRBJ2-7; tentative D call: TRBD1 (6 bases). V lost 2 bases and J 0 bases, leaving 12 bases between the germline ends. This CDR3 region has 15 residues. Germline V CDR1 and CDR2: SGHKS, YYEKEE (reference sequence). As DNA, the CDR3 is TGTGCCAGCAGCTTTGGGCCAGGGGTCTCCTACGAGCAGTACTTC. Amino acid sequence: CASSFGPGVSYEQYF.

This chain links TRBV7-8 with TRBJ1-4; D unresolved. CDR1 is SGHVS, CDR2 FQNEAQ, per germline. V gave up 0 bases and J gave up 4 bases, with 6 bases separating them. The CDR3 has 14 amino acids. The CDR3 DNA is TGTGCCAGCAGCTTAGCGGAATTTAATGAAAAACTGTTTTTT. This gives the protein CASSLAEFNEKLFF. The full variable domain, its missing parts supplied by reference TRBV7-8 and TRBJ1-4, is GAGVSQSPRYKVAKRGQDVALRCDPISGHVSLFWYQQALGQGPEFLTYFQNEAQLDKSGLPSDRFFAERPEGSVSTLKIQRTQQEDSAVYLCASSLAEFNEKLFFGSGTQLSVL.

There are a few counts of this clone. The chain is built from TRBV7-2 and TRBJ2-4; D unresolved. V lost 1 base, J lost 0 bases, and 13 bases lay in between. The CDR3 spans 17 residues. Per the germline V gene, CDR1 is SGHTA and CDR2 is FQGNSA. CDR3 sequence reads: CASSLERRTIAKNIQYF. CDR3 DNA: TGTGCCAGCAGCTTAGAGCGCCGTACCATAGCCAAAAACATTCAGTACTTC.

The chain couples TRBV29-1 to TRBJ2-7, with a possible D match to TRBD2 (7 bases). V was trimmed by 3 bases and J by 3 bases, leaving 9 bases between them. The CDR3 has 12 amino acids. The V gene's germline CDR1 is SQVTM and CDR2 ANQGSEA. The CDR3 DNA reads TGCAGCGTTGAGAGGGGGGGCTACGAGCAGTACTTC. Encoded protein: CSVERGGYEQYF.

The chain employs TRBV5-1 and TRBJ2-7; D might be TRBD2 (5 bases). Trimming left V 4 bases short and J 5 bases short, with 25 bases between. Germline V gene lookup returns CDR1 SGHRS and CDR2 YFSETQ. The CDR3 is made up of 17 amino acids. The CDR3 nucleotides are TGCGCCAGCAGCCGGATCGCTTTCGAAGGCGGGTTCCACGAGCAGTACTTC. Its translation is CASSRIAFEGGFHEQYF. Filled out from reference TRBV5-1 and TRBJ2-7, the complete variable domain reads KAGVTQTPRYLIKTRGQQVTLSCSPISGHRSVSWYQQTPGQGLQFLFEYFSETQRNKGNFPGRFSGRQFSNSRSEMNVSTLELGDSALYLCASSRIAFEGGFHEQYFGPGTRLTVT.

The rearrangement joins TRBV6-5 to TRBJ1-1; D gene ambiguous. Germline lookup yields CDR1 MNHEY and CDR2 SVGAGI. V was pared by 2 bases and J by 1 base, with 8 bases between. This CDR3 region has 14 residues. CDR3 sequence: CASSYTPGNTEAFF. CDR3 coding DNA: TGTGCCAGCAGTTACACGCCAGGGAACACTGAAGCTTTCTTT.

V gene TRBV28 combines with J gene TRBJ2-5, with D possibly TRBD2 on 5 matching bases. Per the germline V gene, CDR1 is MDHEN and CDR2 is SYDVKM. V lost 5 bases, J lost 4 bases, and 14 bases lay in between. The CDR3 loop spans 14 amino acids. CDR3 coding DNA: TGTGCCAGCAGTCCACGGGGTTCGGGAGAGACCCAGTACTTC. Encoded protein: CASSPRGSGETQYF.

This clone showed up just a few times. This chain connects TRBV9 to TRBJ2-1, with TRBD2 matching 8 bases. CDR1 and CDR2 (germline): SGDLS, YYNGEE. Unmatched junction bases numbered 4, after V lost 2 bases and J lost 9 bases. CDR3 size: 13 residues. The CDR3 protein is CASSVNREGEQFF. CDR3 bases: TGTGCCAGCAGCGTTAACCGGGAGGGTGAGCAGTTCTTC.

V and J are TRBV21-1 and TRBJ1-4; the table's D call, TRBD1, was not checked against the DNA. TRBV21-1 is an annotated pseudogene. The CDR3 covers 15 residues. The CDR3 here is CASSSRQSTNEKLFF. CDR3 sequence (DNA): TGTGCCAGCAGCAGCCGACAGTCAACTAATGAAAAACTGTTTTTT.

V and J are TRBV9 and TRBJ2-3; 8 bases line up with TRBD2. Unmatched junction bases numbered 1, after V lost 4 bases and J lost 0 bases. This CDR3 contains 14 residues. CDR1 SGDLS and CDR2 YYNGEE come from the germline V gene. The CDR3 coding sequence is TGTGCCAGCAGCCCGGGAGGGAGCACAGATACGCAGTATTTT. Translating gives CASSPGGSTDTQYF.

The chain uses TRBV7-2 and TRBJ2-5; 8 bases match TRBD2. CDR3 length equals 14 residues. From germline, CDR1 is SGHTA and CDR2 FQGNSA. Unmatched junction bases numbered 3, after V lost 2 bases and J lost 4 bases. CDR3 DNA sequence: TGTGCCAGCAGCTTAAATAGCGGGGTAGAGACCCAGTACTTC. It codes for CASSLNSGVETQYF.

This clone was counted a single time. The rearrangement uses TRBV7-2 and TRBJ2-7; unclear D gene. Per the germline V gene, CDR1 is SGHTA and CDR2 is FQGNSA. V was shortened by 2 bases and J by 10 bases, with 18 bases between the two germline ends. The CDR3 length is 14 residues. CDR3 nucleotide sequence: TGTGCCAGCAGCTTAAACATGCGGCAGGTGAAACAGTACTTC. This translates into CASSLNMRQVKQYF. The complete variable domain, with remaining parts taken from reference TRBV7-2 and TRBJ2-7, reads GAGVSQSPSNKVTEKGKDVELRCDPISGHTALYWYRQSLGQGLEFLIYFQGNSAPDKSGLPSDRFSAERTGGSVSTLTIQRTQQEDSAVYLCASSLNMRQVKQYFGPGTRLTVT.